Listed here are 11 T cell receptor beta chains from one sample, sequenced in a study of blood T cell repertoires in COVID-19. The method was immunoSEQ multiplex PCR; TCRdb's version includes in-frame clones alone and lacks a portion of them. The sample lists about 520,000 clones, roughly 88% occurring once. The sample was peripheral blood. The receptors here all came from a human donor in a cohort sampled during active COVID-19.

This sequence joins TRBV7-8 and TRBJ2-3, with D maybe TRBD1 (5 bases). The CDR3 totals 19 residues. Trimming cost V 5 bases and J 1 base, with 25 bases left between them. In germline, CDR1 is SGHVS, CDR2 FQNEAQ. The CDR3 reads CASSLWFRAGRKGTDTQYF. The DNA of the CDR3 is TGTGCCAGCAGCCTTTGGTTTAGGGCAGGGCGGAAAGGCACAGATACGCAGTATTTT.

The chain links TRBV25-1 to TRBJ1-2, with D tentatively TRBD1 (5 bases). This CDR3 has 14 residues. Germline loops: CDR1 MGHDK, CDR2 SYGVNS. V was clipped by 2 bases and J by 8 bases, with 15 bases between them. DNA for the CDR3: TGTGCCAGCAGTGAACCTGGGGCTACACGGGGCTACACCTTC. Translated: CASSEPGATRGYTF.

V usage is TRBV14 and J usage is TRBJ2-4, with D possibly matching TRBD1 (5 bases). This CDR3 contains 14 residues. Germline CDR1 reads SGHDN; CDR2 reads FVKESK. The V end lost 1 base, the J end lost 6 bases, and 10 bases lay between the germline ends. The chain's CDR3 is CASSQVSGINIQYF. The CDR3 DNA reads as TGTGCCAGCAGCCAAGTTTCAGGGATAAACATTCAGTACTTC.

The chain couples TRBV10-2 to TRBJ1-1; possible D gene TRBD1, 6 bases. CDR3 length: 13 residues. Trimming pared 0 bases from V and 7 bases from J, leaving 9 bases between. CDR1 WSHSY and CDR2 SAAADI come from the germline V gene. CDR3 coding DNA: TGCGCCAGCAGTGAGTCTACAGGGATTGAAGCTTTCTTT. This codes for CASSESTGIEAFF.

The chain recombines TRBV10-3 with TRBJ2-7, with D unclear. Germline assignment: CDR1 ENHRY and CDR2 SYGVKD. The CDR3 totals 12 residues. The V end was cut by 5 bases, the J end by 3 bases, with 8 bases between. Here the CDR3 DNA reads TGTGCCATCAGTAGAGGCGGCTACGAGCAGTACTTC. Translating it yields CAISRGGYEQYF.

The gene calls are TRBV18 and TRBJ2-2; D possibly corresponds to TRBD2 (6 bases). Germline values: CDR1 KGHSH, CDR2 LQKENI. This CDR3 comprises 15 residues. V lost 5 bases and J lost 7, with 17 bases in between. The CDR3 bases are TGTGCCAGCTCAGAGGCTAGCGCCTCCGTCGGGGAGCTGTTTTTT. Translating gives CASSEASASVGELFF.

CDR3 bases: TGTGCCACCCCAACAGGGACGGATGAAGCTTTCTTT. It specifies CATPTGTDEAFF. J is TRBJ1-1 and V is TRBV28, with D possibly TRBD1 on 6 matching bases. Trimming removed 10 bases at V and 7 bases at J, with 16 bases between. CDR1 and CDR2 (germline): MDHEN, SYDVKM. CDR3 length equals 12 residues.

The V and J genes are TRBV12-3 or TRBV12-4 and TRBJ1-1, with a tentative D call TRBD1 (5 bases). There are 13 residues in the CDR3. V was pared by 11 bases and J by 5 bases, with 18 bases between. In nucleotides, the CDR3 is TGTGCCGGGGCGCCTTTTAGACGGACTGAAGCTTTCTTT. Translated, it gives CAGAPFRRTEAFF.

This clone was picked up one time. V usage is TRBV12-3 or TRBV12-4 and J usage is TRBJ1-2, with D unresolved. CDR3 length: 12 amino acids. V shed 3 bases and J shed 5 bases, with 7 bases lying between them. The CDR3 loop reads CASSFFPYGYTF. The DNA for the CDR3 is TGTGCCAGCAGTTTTTTTCCATATGGCTACACCTTC.

CDR3: CASSLAPEGTDTQYF. CDR3 DNA sequence: TGTGCCAGCAGCTTGGCGCCGGAGGGCACAGATACGCAGTATTTT. The chain couples TRBV5-5 to TRBJ2-3, with D perhaps TRBD2 (5 bases). The germline V gene has CDR1 SGHKS and CDR2 YYEKEE (reference sequence). The CDR3 has 15 residues. Trimming stripped 0 bases from V and 1 base from J, with 9 bases between. The full variable domain, its missing parts supplied by reference TRBV5-5 and TRBJ2-3, is DAGVTQSPTHLIKTRGQQVTLRCSPISGHKSVSWYQQVLGQGPQFIFQYYEKEERGRGNFPDRFSARQFPNYSSELNVNALLLGDSALYLCASSLAPEGTDTQYFGPGTRLTVL.

The V gene is TRBV5-1, the J gene TRBJ1-5, with a possible D match to TRBD1 (5 bases). CDR3 length: 14 residues. The V end was cut by 1 base, the J end by 7 bases, with 12 bases between. Germline V lookup: CDR1 SGHRS, CDR2 YFSETQ. The CDR3: CASSLMGGGQPQHF. DNA for the CDR3: TGCGCCAGCAGCTTGATGGGGGGAGGCCAGCCCCAGCATTTT.